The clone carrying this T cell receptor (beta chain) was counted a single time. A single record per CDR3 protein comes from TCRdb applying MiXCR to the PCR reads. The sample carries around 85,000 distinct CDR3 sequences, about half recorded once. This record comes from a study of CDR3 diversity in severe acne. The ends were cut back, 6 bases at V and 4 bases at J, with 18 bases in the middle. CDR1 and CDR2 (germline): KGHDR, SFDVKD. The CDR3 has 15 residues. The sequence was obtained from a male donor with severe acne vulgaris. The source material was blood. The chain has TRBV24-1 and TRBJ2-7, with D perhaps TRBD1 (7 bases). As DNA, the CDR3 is TGTGCCACCAGTCCGGCAGGGGGACTGGAATACGAGCAGTACTTC. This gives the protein CATSPAGGLEYEQYF.